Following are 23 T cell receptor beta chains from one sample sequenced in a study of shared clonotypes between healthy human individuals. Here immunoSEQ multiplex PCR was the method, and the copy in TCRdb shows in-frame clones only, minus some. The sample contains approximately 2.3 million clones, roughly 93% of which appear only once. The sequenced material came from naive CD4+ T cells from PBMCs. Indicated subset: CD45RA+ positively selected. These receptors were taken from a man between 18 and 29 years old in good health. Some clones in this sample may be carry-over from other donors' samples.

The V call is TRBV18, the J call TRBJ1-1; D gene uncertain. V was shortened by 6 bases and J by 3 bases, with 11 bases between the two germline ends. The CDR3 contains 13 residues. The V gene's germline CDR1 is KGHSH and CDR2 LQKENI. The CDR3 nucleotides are TGTGCCAGCTCCCTGACTAGGGACACTGAAGCTTTCTTT. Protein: CASSLTRDTEAFF.

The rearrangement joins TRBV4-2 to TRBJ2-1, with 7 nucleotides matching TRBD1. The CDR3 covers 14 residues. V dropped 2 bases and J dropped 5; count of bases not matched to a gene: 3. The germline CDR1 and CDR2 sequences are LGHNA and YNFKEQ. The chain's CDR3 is CASSQQGQDNEQFF. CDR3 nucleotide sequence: TGTGCCAGCAGCCAACAAGGACAGGACAATGAGCAGTTCTTC.

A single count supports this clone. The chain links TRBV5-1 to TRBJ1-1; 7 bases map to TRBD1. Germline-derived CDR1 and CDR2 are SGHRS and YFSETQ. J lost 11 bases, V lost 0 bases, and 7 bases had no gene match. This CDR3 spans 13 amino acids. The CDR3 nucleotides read TGCGCCAGCAGCTTGGTCCCTACAGGGGTCGCTTTCTTT. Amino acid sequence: CASSLVPTGVAFF.

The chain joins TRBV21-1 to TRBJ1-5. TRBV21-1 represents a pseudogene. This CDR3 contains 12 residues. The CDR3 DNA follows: TGTGCCAGCAGCATGGGGTGCCAGCCCCAGCATTTT. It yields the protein CASSMGCQPQHF.

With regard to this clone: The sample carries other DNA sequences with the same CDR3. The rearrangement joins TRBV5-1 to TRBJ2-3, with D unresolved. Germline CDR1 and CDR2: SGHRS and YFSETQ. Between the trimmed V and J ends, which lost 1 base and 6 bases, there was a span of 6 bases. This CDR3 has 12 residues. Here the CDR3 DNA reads TGCGCCAGCAGCTTGTCTCGGGATACGCAGTATTTT. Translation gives CASSLSRDTQYF.

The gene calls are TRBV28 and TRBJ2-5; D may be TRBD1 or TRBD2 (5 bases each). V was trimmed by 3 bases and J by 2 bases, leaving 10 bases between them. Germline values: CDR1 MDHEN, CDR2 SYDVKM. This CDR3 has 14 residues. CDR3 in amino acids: CASSFMRGQETQYF. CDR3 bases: TGTGCCAGCAGTTTCATGAGGGGTCAAGAGACCCAGTACTTC.

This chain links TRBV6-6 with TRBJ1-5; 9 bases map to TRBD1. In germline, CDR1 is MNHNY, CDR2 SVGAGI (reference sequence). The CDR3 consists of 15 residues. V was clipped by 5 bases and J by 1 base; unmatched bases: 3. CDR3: CASSDRGRSNQPQHF. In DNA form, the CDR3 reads TGTGCCAGCAGTGACAGGGGGAGGAGCAATCAGCCCCAGCATTTT.

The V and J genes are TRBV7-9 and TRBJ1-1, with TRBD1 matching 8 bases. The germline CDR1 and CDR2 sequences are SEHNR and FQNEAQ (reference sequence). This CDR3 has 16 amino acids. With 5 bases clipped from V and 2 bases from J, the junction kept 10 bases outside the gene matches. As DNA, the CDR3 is TGTGCCAGCAGCCGAGCAGGGGGCCGGCCCAACACTGAAGCTTTCTTT. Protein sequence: CASSRAGGRPNTEAFF.

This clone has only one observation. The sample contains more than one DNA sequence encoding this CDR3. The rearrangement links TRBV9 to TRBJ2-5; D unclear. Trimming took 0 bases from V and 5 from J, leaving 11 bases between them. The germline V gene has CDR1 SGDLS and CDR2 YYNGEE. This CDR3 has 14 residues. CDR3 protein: CASSVGVLQETQYF. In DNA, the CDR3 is TGTGCCAGCAGCGTAGGGGTCCTGCAGGAGACCCAGTACTTC.

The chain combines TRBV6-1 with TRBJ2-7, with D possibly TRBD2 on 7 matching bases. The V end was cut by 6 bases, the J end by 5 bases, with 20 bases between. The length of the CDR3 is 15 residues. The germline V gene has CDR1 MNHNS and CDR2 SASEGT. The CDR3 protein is CASRPYRGAWDEQYF. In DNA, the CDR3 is TGTGCCAGCAGACCCTACCGGGGGGCCTGGGACGAGCAGTACTTC.

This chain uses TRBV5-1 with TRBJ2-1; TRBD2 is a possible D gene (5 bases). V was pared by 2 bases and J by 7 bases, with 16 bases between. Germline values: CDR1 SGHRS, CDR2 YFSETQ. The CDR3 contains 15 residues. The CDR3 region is CASSLADPTANEQFF. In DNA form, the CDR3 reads TGCGCCAGCAGCTTAGCGGACCCCACCGCAAATGAGCAGTTCTTC.

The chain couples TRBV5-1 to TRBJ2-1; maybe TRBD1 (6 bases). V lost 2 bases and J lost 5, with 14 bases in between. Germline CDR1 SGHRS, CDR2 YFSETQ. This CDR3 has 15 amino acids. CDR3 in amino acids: CASSFRSGEHNEQFF. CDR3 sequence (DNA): TGCGCCAGCAGCTTCCGGTCAGGGGAACACAATGAGCAGTTCTTC. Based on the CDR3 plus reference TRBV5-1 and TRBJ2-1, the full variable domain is KAGVTQTPRYLIKTRGQQVTLSCSPISGHRSVSWYQQTPGQGLQFLFEYFSETQRNKGNFPGRFSGRQFSNSRSEMNVSTLELGDSALYLCASSFRSGEHNEQFFGPGTRLTVL.

Here the CDR3 reads CASSQRQGARGYTF. CDR3 DNA: TGCGCCAGCAGCCAGCGACAGGGGGCTCGTGGCTACACCTTC. This sequence joins TRBV4-1 and TRBJ1-2; 10 bases fit TRBD1. The germline V gene has CDR1 MGHRA and CDR2 YSYEKL. The V and J ends lost 3 bases and 7 bases, in that order; junction bases with no gene match: 5. CDR3 length: 14 amino acids.

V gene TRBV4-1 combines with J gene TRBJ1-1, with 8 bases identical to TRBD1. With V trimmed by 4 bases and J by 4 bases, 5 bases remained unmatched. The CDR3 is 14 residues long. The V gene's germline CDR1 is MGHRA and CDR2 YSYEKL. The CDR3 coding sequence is TGCGCCAGCAGCCCGACAGGGGCTGTCACTGAAGCTTTCTTT. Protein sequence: CASSPTGAVTEAFF.

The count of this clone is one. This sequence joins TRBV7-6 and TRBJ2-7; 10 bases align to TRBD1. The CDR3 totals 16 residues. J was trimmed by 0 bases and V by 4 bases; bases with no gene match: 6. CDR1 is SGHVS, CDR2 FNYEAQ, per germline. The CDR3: CASSSGQGRTSYEQYF. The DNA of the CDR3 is TGTGCCAGCAGCTCGGGACAGGGGCGGACCTCCTACGAGCAGTACTTC.

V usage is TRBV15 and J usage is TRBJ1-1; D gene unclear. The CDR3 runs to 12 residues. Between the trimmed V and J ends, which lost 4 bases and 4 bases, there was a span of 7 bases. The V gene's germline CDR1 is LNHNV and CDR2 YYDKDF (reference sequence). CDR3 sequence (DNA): TGTGCCACCAGCAAGCGAGGCACTGAAGCTTTCTTT. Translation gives CATSKRGTEAFF. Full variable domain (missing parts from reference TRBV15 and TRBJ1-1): DAMVIQNPRYQVTQFGKPVTLSCSQTLNHNVMYWYQQKSSQAPKLLFHYYDKDFNNEADTPDNFQSRRPNTSFCFLDIRSPGLGDTAMYLCATSKRGTEAFFGQGTRLTVV.

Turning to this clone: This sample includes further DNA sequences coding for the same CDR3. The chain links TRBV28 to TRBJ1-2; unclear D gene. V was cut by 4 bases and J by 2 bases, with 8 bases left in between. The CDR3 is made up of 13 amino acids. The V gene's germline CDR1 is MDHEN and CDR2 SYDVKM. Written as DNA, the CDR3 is TGTGCCAGCAGTTCGCCACTGAACTATGGCTACACCTTC. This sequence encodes CASSSPLNYGYTF.

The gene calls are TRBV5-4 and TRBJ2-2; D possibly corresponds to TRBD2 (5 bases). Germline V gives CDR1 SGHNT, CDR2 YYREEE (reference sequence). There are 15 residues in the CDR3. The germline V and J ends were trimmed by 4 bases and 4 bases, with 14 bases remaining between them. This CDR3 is CASSHAEGSTGELFF. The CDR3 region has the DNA TGTGCCAGCAGCCACGCAGAGGGAAGCACCGGGGAGCTGTTTTTT.

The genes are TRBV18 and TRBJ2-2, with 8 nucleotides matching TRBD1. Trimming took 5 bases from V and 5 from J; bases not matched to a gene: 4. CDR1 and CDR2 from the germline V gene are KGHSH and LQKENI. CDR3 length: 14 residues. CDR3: CASSSGQGTGELFF. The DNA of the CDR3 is TGTGCCAGCTCATCCGGACAGGGAACCGGGGAGCTGTTTTTT.

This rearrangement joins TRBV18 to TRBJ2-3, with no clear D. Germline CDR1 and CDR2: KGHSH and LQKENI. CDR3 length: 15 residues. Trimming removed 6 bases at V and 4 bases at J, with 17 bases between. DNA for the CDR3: TGTGCCAGCTCCCCGATAATGGGGAAGGCAGATACGCAGTATTTT. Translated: CASSPIMGKADTQYF.

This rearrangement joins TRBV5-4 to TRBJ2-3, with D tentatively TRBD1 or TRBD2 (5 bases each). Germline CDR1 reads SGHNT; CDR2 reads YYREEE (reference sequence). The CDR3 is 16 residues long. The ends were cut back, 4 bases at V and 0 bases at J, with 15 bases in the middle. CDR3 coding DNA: TGTGCCAGCAGCCGGATCCCGGGGCTGAGCACAGATACGCAGTATTTT. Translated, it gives CASSRIPGLSTDTQYF.

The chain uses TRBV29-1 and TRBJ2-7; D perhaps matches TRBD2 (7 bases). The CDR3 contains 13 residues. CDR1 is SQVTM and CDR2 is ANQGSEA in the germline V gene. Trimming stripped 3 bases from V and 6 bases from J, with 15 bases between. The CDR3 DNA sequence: TGCAGCGTTGACGAGGGGGGAGGGTCCGAGCAGTACTTC. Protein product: CSVDEGGGSEQYF.

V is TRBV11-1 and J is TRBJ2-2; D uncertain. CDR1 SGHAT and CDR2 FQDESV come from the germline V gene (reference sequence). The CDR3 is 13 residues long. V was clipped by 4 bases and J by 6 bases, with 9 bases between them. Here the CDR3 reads CASSYYTAGELFF. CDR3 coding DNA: TGTGCCAGCAGCTATTATACGGCCGGGGAGCTGTTTTTT.